The clone carrying this T cell receptor (beta chain) was seen only a few times. The data are from a study of blood T cell repertoires in COVID-19. The germline V gene encodes CDR1 MRHNA and CDR2 SNTAGT. V lost 6 bases, J lost 7 bases, and 2 bases stayed unmatched. The CDR3 runs to 13 residues. Symptom resolution, clearance, or two negative PCRs marked donors in Cohort 3 as recovered. TCRdb keeps only in-frame clones here, not all; method: immunoSEQ multiplex PCR. The sample records about 230,000 clones, approximately 84% being singletons. Sequencing used PBMCs or T cells enriched from blood (not recorded which). This clonotype was obtained from a man younger than 35 who had recovered from COVID-19. V usage is TRBV6-4 and J usage is TRBJ2-1; 11 bases align to TRBD1. CDR3 amino acids: CASRGDRGNEQFF. The CDR3 bases are TGTGCCAGCAGGGGGGACAGGGGGAATGAGCAGTTCTTC.